Listed below are T cell receptor beta chains from one sample, sequenced in a study of OX40 agonist ivuxolimab in advanced cancers. The protocol was immunoSEQ multiplex PCR, while the TCRdb copy is restricted to in-frame clones and leaves out a portion. The sample consists of roughly 80,000 clones, around 84% of them appearing once. The material was CD4+ or CD8+ T cells sorted from blood, obtained in a trial of the OX40 agonist ivuxolimab. The receptors come from an adult with an advanced solid tumor such as melanoma, head and neck, liver or kidney cancer. Each CDR3 is given with its conserved first and last residue. The D gene is left open where the match is weak. Clone size is not always given. Where it is, it says once, few, many or a class for expanded clones.

d_call | j_call | clone_size | v_call | cdr3_nt | cdr3_aa
TRBD1 | TRBJ1-2 | . | TRBV28 | TGTGCCAGCAGTTTATTTCTTGTTGGAGGGACAGGGGCAGGGGGCTACACCTTC | CASSLFLVGGTGAGGYTF
TRBD1 | TRBJ2-7 | . | TRBV28 | TGTGCCAGCAGGGGGGACAGCTCCTACGAGCAGTACTTC | CASRGDSSYEQYF
TRBD1 | TRBJ2-3 | . | TRBV19 | TGTGCCAGTAGTTCACCCGGGACAGGGGGCACAGATACGCAGTATTTT | CASSSPGTGGTDTQYF
. | TRBJ1-2 | . | TRBV9 | TGTGCCAGCAGCCAGGAAGGGGTAAGAAGTAACTATGGCTACACCTTC | CASSQEGVRSNYGYTF
. | TRBJ1-5 | . | TRBV19 | TGTGCCAGTAGTATAGATGGTGGCTTTAGCAATCAGCCCCAGCATTTT | CASSIDGGFSNQPQHF
. | TRBJ2-3 | . | TRBV6-4 | TGTGCCAGCAGTGACTCGAACAGGGTAACAGATACGCAGTATTTT | CASSDSNRVTDTQYF
. | TRBJ1-3 | . | TRBV6-5 | TGTGCCAGCAGTTACAGCAGGGGCTCTGGAAACACCATATATTTT | CASSYSRGSGNTIYF
TRBD2 | TRBJ2-5 | . | TRBV28 | TGTGCCAGCAGTTTAGCGGCTAGCGGCAAAGAGACCCAGTACTTC | CASSLAASGKETQYF
. | TRBJ1-2 | . | TRBV11-2 | TGTGCCAGCAGCCTCGACTCGTTCAGGGGACTGGTAGATGGCTACACCTTC | CASSLDSFRGLVDGYTF
. | TRBJ1-1 | . | TRBV7-6 | TGTGCCAGCAGCTCAGGACGAACTGAAGCTTTCTTT | CASSSGRTEAFF
. | TRBJ2-5 | once | TRBV29-1 | TGCAGCGTGGGGTTTGGGACAAGAACGGGATTCCAAGAGACCCAGTACTTC | CSVGFGTRTGFQETQYF
. | TRBJ1-3 | . | TRBV28 | TGTGCCAGCAGTGGACGGAGTGCCCCCTCTGGAAACACCATATATTTT | CASSGRSAPSGNTIYF
TRBD2 | TRBJ2-4 | . | TRBV18 | TGTGCCAGCTCACTTCCCGGACTAGCGGGCCCAAAAAACATTCAGTACTTC | CASSLPGLAGPKNIQYF
. | TRBJ2-5 | few | TRBV7-8 | TGTGCCAGCAGCTTAGTGTCAGTGATCGGAGAGACCCAGTACTTC | CASSLVSVIGETQYF
TRBD1 | TRBJ2-1 | . | TRBV27 | TGTGCCAGCAGTCCCGGACAGGTCCCCAGTGAGCAGTTCTTC | CASSPGQVPSEQFF
TRBD1 | TRBJ2-7 | . | TRBV5-1 | TGCGCCAGCAGCCCAGAACTACAGGGGTACGAGCAGTACTTC | CASSPELQGYEQYF
. | TRBJ2-1 | . | TRBV9 | TGTGCCAGCAGCGCCTCGAGCTCCTACAATGAGCAGTTCTTC | CASSASSSYNEQFF
TRBD2 | TRBJ2-1 | . | TRBV7-3 | TGTGCCAGCAGCTTTAGCGGGAGGTCCCACAATGAGCAGTTCTTC | CASSFSGRSHNEQFF
. | TRBJ1-2 | . | TRBV7-8 | TGTGCCAGCAGCCCCCGGGCGAGAGTGGTTGTAGATGGCTACACCTTC | CASSPRARVVVDGYTF
TRBD1 | TRBJ1-5 | . | TRBV18 | TGTGCCAGCTCAAGCGGGACAGGGGACCGGCAGCCCCAGCATTTT | CASSSGTGDRQPQHF
TRBD2 | TRBJ2-1 | . | TRBV4-3 | TGCGCCAGCAGCCAAGATGGTGCGGGGGGCCTATACAATGAGCAGTTCTTC | CASSQDGAGGLYNEQFF
. | TRBJ2-2 | few | TRBV9 | TGTGCCAGCAGCGTAGAGAGAGGGGGCGGGGAGCTGTTTTTT | CASSVERGGGELFF
. | TRBJ1-3 | . | TRBV7-9 | TGTGCCAGCAGGTCGGGGGGGGAGTCTGGAAACACCATATATTTT | CASRSGGESGNTIYF
. | TRBJ1-2 | few | TRBV11-2 | TGTGCCAGCAGGCCACCCTACAAGAGCAACAGGCTTAACTATGGCTACACCTTC | CASRPPYKSNRLNYGYTF
TRBD1 | TRBJ2-5 | . | TRBV7-8 | TGTGCCAGCAGCATATGGGACAGGCAAGAGACCCAGTACTTC | CASSIWDRQETQYF
TRBD1 | TRBJ2-4 | few | TRBV25-1 | TGTGCCAGCAGTGGAATCGACAGGGGGCTAGCCAAAAACATTCAGTACTTC | CASSGIDRGLAKNIQYF
. | TRBJ2-2 | . | TRBV28 | TGTGCCAGCACTAGACCCGGCACCGGGGAGCTGTTTTTT | CASTRPGTGELFF
. | TRBJ2-4 | once | TRBV20-1 | TGCAGTGCTAGAGAAGAGGGCATTCAGTACTTC | CSAREEGIQYF
TRBD2 | TRBJ2-7 | few | TRBV7-8 | TGTGCCAGCAGCTTAGCGGGTCCTAGCGGGAAGCGGGAGCAGTACTTC | CASSLAGPSGKREQYF
. | TRBJ2-2 | . | TRBV7-3 | TGTGCCAGCAGCCCCGGGGCCGCGACGAACACCGGGGAGCTGTTTTTT | CASSPGAATNTGELFF
. | TRBJ1-1 | many | TRBV5-6 | TGTGCCAGCAGCTTGGCTTTCGACGAAGCTTTCTTT | CASSLAFDEAFF
TRBD1 | TRBJ2-7 | . | TRBV18 | TGTGCCAGCTCCTACCAAGGACAGGTAAACTACGAGCAGTACTTC | CASSYQGQVNYEQYF
. | TRBJ2-7 | . | TRBV28 | TGTGCCAGCAGTTTACGGTTAGGACAAGACCTTTACGAGCAGTACTTC | CASSLRLGQDLYEQYF
. | TRBJ2-3 | . | TRBV15 | TGTGCCACCAGCACCAGGACATTAGATACGCAGTATTTT | CATSTRTLDTQYF
. | TRBJ2-1 | . | TRBV5-1 | TGCGCCAGCAGCCCCCAGGGCCGCTACAATGAGCAGTTCTTC | CASSPQGRYNEQFF
TRBD1 | TRBJ2-3 | . | TRBV7-3 | TGTGCCAGCAGCTTAAAGCCTATGACAGGGGAAGCCACAGATACGCAGTATTTT | CASSLKPMTGEATDTQYF
. | TRBJ2-6 | . | TRBV9 | TGTGCCAGCAGCTCGACCTCTGGGGCCAACGTCCTGACTTTC | CASSSTSGANVLTF
TRBD1 | TRBJ1-5 | . | TRBV27 | TGTGCCAGCAGTCTAACCGGGACAGGGCCCTTCGCCCAGCATTTT | CASSLTGTGPFAQHF
. | TRBJ2-1 | . | TRBV5-1 | TGCGCCAGCACTCTTGGAGATATTCACAATGAGCAGTTCTTC | CASTLGDIHNEQFF
. | TRBJ1-2 | . | TRBV19 | TGTGCCAGTAGATACGGGGGTTCGGGCTATGGCTACACCTTC | CASRYGGSGYGYTF
TRBD2 | TRBJ2-7 | . | TRBV7-9 | TGTGCCAGCAGCTCGAGACTAGCGGGAGGGGGCTACGAGCAGTACTTC | CASSSRLAGGGYEQYF
. | TRBJ1-3 | few | TRBV6-1 | TGTGCCAGCAGTGAAGCCTCTGCTGGAAACACCATATATTTT | CASSEASAGNTIYF
. | TRBJ2-7 | . | TRBV27 | TGTGCCAGCAGTTTGGGCAGGGCGTACGAGCAGTACTTC | CASSLGRAYEQYF
. | TRBJ2-2 | once | TRBV28 | TGTGCCAGCAGTTTATCCCAGGTGGGGTTCGGGGAGCTGTTTTTT | CASSLSQVGFGELFF
TRBD1 | TRBJ1-2 | . | TRBV2 | TGTGCCAGCAGTATCGACAGGGGCTTTAATGGCTACACCTTC | CASSIDRGFNGYTF
. | TRBJ2-2 | . | TRBV5-4 | TGTGCCAGCAGCTTGGGCGGGGCTGGGGCCGGGGAGCTGTTTTTT | CASSLGGAGAGELFF
. | TRBJ1-2 | . | TRBV9 | TGTGCCAGCAGCGCCCAATCTCGAATTGGCAACTATGGCTACACCTTC | CASSAQSRIGNYGYTF
. | TRBJ2-7 | . | TRBV5-4 | TGTGCCAGCAGCTCCTCTATGGAGCAGTACTTC | CASSSSMEQYF
TRBD1 | TRBJ2-6 | . | TRBV11-2 | TGTGCCAGCAGCTTAGCGAGGGGGCAAGGGGCCAACGTCCTGACTTTC | CASSLARGQGANVLTF
. | TRBJ2-7 | . | TRBV28 | TGTGCTTGCCGGGGGGCGGGGTACGAGCAGTACTTC | CACRGAGYEQYF
. | TRBJ2-7 | once | TRBV11-2 | TGTGCCAGCAGCTTAGTGGGCGGGACGAGCTACGAGCAGTACTTC | CASSLVGGTSYEQYF
. | TRBJ2-5 | . | TRBV19 | TGTGCCAGTAGTACTCTGGGGTACCAAGAGACCCAGTACTTC | CASSTLGYQETQYF
. | TRBJ1-4 | . | TRBV5-4 | TGTGCCAGCAGCTTGACGGGGTCCGATGAAAAACTGTTTTTT | CASSLTGSDEKLFF
TRBD1 | TRBJ1-6 | . | TRBV7-9 | TGTGCCAGCAGCGGGGGACAGACGGGTTCACCCCTCCACTTT | CASSGGQTGSPLHF
. | TRBJ2-3 | . | TRBV5-1 | TGCGCCAGCAGCTTCGGGAGCACAGATACGCAGTATTTT | CASSFGSTDTQYF